This T cell receptor (beta chain) was captured in a study of cytomegalovirus exposure and HLA in healthy donors. Findings and limits, study-wide: Using a false discovery rate of 0.05, a later analysis showed that approximately 18,000 TCR beta sequences were associated with HLA alleles.

Concerning this clone: What it binds is unknown.

60 Vbeta and 13 Jbeta primers were used in PCR. Assay: immunoSEQ multiplex PCR; the TCRdb copy retains only in-frame clones and omits some. The sample lists approximately 150,000 clones; 70% to 80% were seen once. Each donor was healthy, and each was a bone marrow donor. The CDR3 length is 15 residues. CDR1 and CDR2 (germline): MGHDK, SYGVNS. Trimming removed 3 bases from V and 0 bases from J; junction bases left unmatched: 2. The sequence came from a woman aged 40 to 55 in good health and CMV-seronegative. This chain uses TRBV25-1 with TRBJ1-3; 7 bases align to TRBD1. The sample was PBMCs. CDR3: CASSETGYSGNTIYF. CDR3 DNA sequence: TGTGCCAGCAGTGAGACAGGGTACTCTGGAAACACCATATATTTT.